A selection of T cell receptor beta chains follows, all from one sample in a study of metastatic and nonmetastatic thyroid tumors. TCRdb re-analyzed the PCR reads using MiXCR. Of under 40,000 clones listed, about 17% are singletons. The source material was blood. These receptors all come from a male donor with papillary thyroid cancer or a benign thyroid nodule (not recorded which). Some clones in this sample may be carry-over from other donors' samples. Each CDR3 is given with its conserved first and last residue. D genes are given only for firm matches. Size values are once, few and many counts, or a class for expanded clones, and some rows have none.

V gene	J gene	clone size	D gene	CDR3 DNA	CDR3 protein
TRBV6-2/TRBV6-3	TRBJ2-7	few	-	TGTGCCAGCAGTTACTCTACGGAATCCTACGAGCAATACTTC	CASSYSTESYEQYF
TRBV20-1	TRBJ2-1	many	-	TGCAGTGCCCCTAGACAGAGGCTCTACAATGAGCAGTTCTTC	CSAPRQRLYNEQFF
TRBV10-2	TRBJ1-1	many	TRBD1	TGCGCCAGCACCGAGACAGGGGGGGACACTGAAGCTTTCTTT	CASTETGGDTEAFF
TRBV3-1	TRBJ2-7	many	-	TGTGCCAGCAGCCCTCCAGGCTACGAGCAGTACTTC	CASSPPGYEQYF
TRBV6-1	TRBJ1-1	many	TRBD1	TGTGCCAGCAGTCGAGGGACAGCGACGGTTGCTGAAGCTTTCTTT	CASSRGTATVAEAFF
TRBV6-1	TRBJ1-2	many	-	TGTGCCAGCAGTCCCGGCATGTACTATGGCTACACCTTC	CASSPGMYYGYTF
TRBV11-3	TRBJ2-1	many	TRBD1	TGTGCCAGCGAGGGGAGACAGGGGGCTTTAGTTGAGCAGTTCTTC	CASEGRQGALVEQFF
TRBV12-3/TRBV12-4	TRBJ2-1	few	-	TGTGCCAGCAGTTTGGCACTGCGTGATGAGCAGTTCTTC	CASSLALRDEQFF
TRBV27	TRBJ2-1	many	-	TGTGCCAGTCTAAGGCGCAATGAGCAGTTCTTC	CASLRRNEQFF
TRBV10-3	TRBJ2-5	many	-	TGTGCCATCAGGACAGATTCAGAGACCCAGTACTTC	CAIRTDSETQYF
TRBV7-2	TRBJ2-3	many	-	TGTGCCAGCAGCTTAGTAGCGCGCGGGTTAGATACGCAGTATTTT	CASSLVARGLDTQYF
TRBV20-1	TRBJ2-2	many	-	TGCAGTGCTAGAGTAGGGGGATCGGTTTCCGGGGAGCTGTTTTTT	CSARVGGSVSGELFF
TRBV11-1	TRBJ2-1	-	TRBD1	TGTGCCAGCAGCGTCGGGACAGGGGGCTCCTACAATGAGCAGTTCTTC	CASSVGTGGSYNEQFF
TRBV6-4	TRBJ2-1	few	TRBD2	TGTGCCAGCAGTGACCTAGCGGGGGGCCGGAATGAGCAGTTCTTC	CASSDLAGGRNEQFF
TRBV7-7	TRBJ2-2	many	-	TGTGCTAGCAGCCTCGGGACGGCGAACACCGGGGAGCTGTTTTTT	CASSLGTANTGELFF
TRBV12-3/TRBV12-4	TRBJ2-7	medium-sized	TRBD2	TGTGCCAGCAGTTTTTCCGCCGCTAGCGGGGGGTACGAGCAGTACTTC	CASSFSAASGGYEQYF
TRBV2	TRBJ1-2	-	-	TGTGCCAGCAGTGATGGGGACATCCAAGGATACACATTC	CASSDGDIQGYTF
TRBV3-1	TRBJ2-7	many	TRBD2	TGTGCCAGCAGCCCCGAGCCTAGCGGGGGCTACGAGCAGTACTTC	CASSPEPSGGYEQYF
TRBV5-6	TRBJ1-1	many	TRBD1	TGTGCCAGCAGCCTTGACAGGGGCAAAGCTTTCTTT	CASSLDRGKAFF
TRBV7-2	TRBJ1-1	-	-	TGTGCCAGCAGCTTAGGTTTTTCAGGGAACACTGAAGCTTTCTTT	CASSLGFSGNTEAFF
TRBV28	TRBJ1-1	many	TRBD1	TGTGCCAGCAGCCTTCCCGGGACAGGGGGCACTGAAGCTTTCTTT	CASSLPGTGGTEAFF
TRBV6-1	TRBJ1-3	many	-	TGTGCCACCTGGCTTGGAACACAATCTTCTGGAAACACCATATATTTT	CATWLGTQSSGNTIYF
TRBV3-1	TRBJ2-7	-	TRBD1	TGTGCCAGCAGCCAGGCAGCTGGGACAGTGGTCTCCGAGCAGTACTTC	CASSQAAGTVVSEQYF
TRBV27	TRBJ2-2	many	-	TGTGCCAGCAGTTTATTGGCAGGGTACGGCACCGGGGAGCTGTTTTTT	CASSLLAGYGTGELFF
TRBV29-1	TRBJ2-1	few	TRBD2	TGCAGCGTTGAACCAGTCCCTCAGGGAGGGGAGCAGTTCTTC	CSVEPVPQGGEQFF
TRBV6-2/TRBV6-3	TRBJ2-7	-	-	TGTGCCAGCAGTTACTCGACGGCCGGCGGCTACGAGCAGTACTTC	CASSYSTAGGYEQYF
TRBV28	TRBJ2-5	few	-	TGTGCCAGCACCTACTTTTACGTTCGGGACCGAAGTGGAGAGACCCAGTACTTC	CASTYFYVRDRSGETQYF
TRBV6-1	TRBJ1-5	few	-	TGTGCCAGCACTATCGACAGCGGGGTTAATCAGCCCCATCATTTT	CASTIDSGVNQPHHF
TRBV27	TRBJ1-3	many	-	TGTGCCAGCAGTTTATCGGGGGCTGGTGGAAACACCATATATTTT	CASSLSGAGGNTIYF
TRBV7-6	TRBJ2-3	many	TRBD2	TGTGCCAGCAGCCCGCGGGGGGGCGGTATTGCAGATACGCAGTATTTT	CASSPRGGGIADTQYF
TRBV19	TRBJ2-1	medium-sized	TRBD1	TGTGCCAGTAGCCAAACAGGGGGGTCCTACAATGAGCAGTTCTTC	CASSQTGGSYNEQFF
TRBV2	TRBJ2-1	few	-	TGTGCCAGCAGTGAAGACCTAGAGGGAATTTCCTACAATGAGCAGTCCTTC	CASSEDLEGISYNEQSF
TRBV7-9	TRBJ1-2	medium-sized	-	TGTGCCAGCAGCTCGGACTACTATGGCTACACCTTC	CASSSDYYGYTF
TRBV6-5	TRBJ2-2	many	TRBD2	TGTGCCAGCAGTTACCGGGAGGGGGACACCGGGGAGCTGTTTTTT	CASSYREGDTGELFF
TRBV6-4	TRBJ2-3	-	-	TGTGCCAGCAGTGACTCTGCGGGCGGGATGTCAGATACACAGTATTTT	CASSDSAGGMSDTQYF
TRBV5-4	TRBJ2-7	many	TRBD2	TGTGCCAGCAGCATCGGACTAGCGGGGGGTTCCGAGCAGTACTTC	CASSIGLAGGSEQYF
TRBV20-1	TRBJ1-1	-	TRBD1	TGCAGTGCTAGATCGGACAGGGACACTGAAGCTTTCTTT	CSARSDRDTEAFF
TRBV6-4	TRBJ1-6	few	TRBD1	TGTGCCAGCAGTCAATCTACAGGGGAATCTGGTTCACCCCTCCACTTT	CASSQSTGESGSPLHF
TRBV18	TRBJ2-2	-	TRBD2	TGTGCCAGCTCACCAACCCCCCTAGCGGGAAGCACCGGGGAGCTGTTTTTT	CASSPTPLAGSTGELFF